This T cell receptor beta chain was identified during a study of blood T cell repertoires in COVID-19. This CDR3 region has 13 residues. Trimming cost V 2 bases and J 3 bases, with 8 bases left between them. Germline V gene lookup returns CDR1 SGHTA and CDR2 FQGNSA. Profiled with immunoSEQ multiplex PCR; TCRdb holds only in-frame clones, not every one. Here the sample spans about 140,000 clones, about 86% being singletons. Sequencing was done on a sample of peripheral blood. The clonotype was recovered from a human donor in a cohort sampled during active COVID-19. This rearrangement joins TRBV7-2 to TRBJ2-7; unclear D gene. CDR3 sequence reads: CASSLSQDYEQYF. The DNA of the CDR3 is TGTGCCAGCAGCTTAAGCCAGGACTACGAGCAGTACTTC.